The 5 T cell receptor beta chains below were found in one sample sequenced in a study of cytomegalovirus exposure and HLA in healthy donors. This PCR relied on a set of 60 Vbeta primers and 13 Jbeta primers. Only in-frame clones appear in the TCRdb table, and some are missing; sequencing was by immunoSEQ multiplex PCR. The sample holds about 280,000 clones; roughly 90% are singletons and the top ten take less than 2.5%. The sample taken for sequencing was PBMCs. The source is a woman aged 18-35 years in good health and CMV-seronegative.

The rearrangement links TRBV7-6 to TRBJ2-1; TRBD1 agrees at 8 bases. The V segment lost 4 bases and the J segment 0 bases; nucleotides outside the gene matches: 5. This CDR3 comprises 16 residues. CDR1 is SGHVS, CDR2 FNYEAQ, per germline. For the CDR3, the DNA is TGTGCCAGCAGCTCAGAGACAGGGGACTCCTACAATGAGCAGTTCTTC. Amino acids: CASSSETGDSYNEQFF.

The genes are TRBV29-1 and TRBJ1-1, with D unresolved. The germline gives CDR1 SQVTM, CDR2 ANQGSEA. Trimming removed 6 bases at V and 5 bases at J, with 22 bases between. CDR3 length equals 15 residues. The CDR3 DNA is TGCAGCGTGAGACGTATGGGAGGGTCGGGGACTGAAGCTTTCTTT. This sequence encodes CSVRRMGGSGTEAFF. The variable domain in full, with the rest retrieved from reference TRBV29-1 and TRBJ1-1, is SAVISQKPSRDICQRGTSLTIQCQVDSQVTMMFWYRQQPGQSLTLIATANQGSEATYESGFVIDKFPISRPNLTFSTLTVSNMSPEDSSIYLCSVRRMGGSGTEAFFGQGTRLTVV.

The CDR3 DNA sequence: TGTGCCAGCAGCTTAGGACAGGGTAGCACAGATACGCAGTATTTT. Protein product: CASSLGQGSTDTQYF. The chain is built from TRBV11-3 and TRBJ2-3, with 7 positions matching TRBD1. The V gene end was trimmed by 1 base and the J gene end by 0 bases; junction bases not matched to a gene: 1. This CDR3 has 15 residues. Germline CDR1 reads SGHNT; CDR2 reads YENEEA.

This clone was observed once. The rearrangement links TRBV19 to TRBJ2-3, with TRBD2 matching 10 bases. Germline assignment: CDR1 LNHDA and CDR2 SQIVND (reference sequence). This CDR3 comprises 17 residues. V gave up 3 bases and J gave up 0 bases; unmatched junction bases: 6. For the CDR3, the DNA is TGTGCCAGTAGTATTTTGGCTAGCGGGGGTAGCACAGATACGCAGTATTTT. Protein sequence: CASSILASGGSTDTQYF.

The rearrangement joins TRBV9 to TRBJ2-3, with 8 bases lining up with TRBD2. The germline V gene encodes CDR1 SGDLS and CDR2 YYNGEE. This CDR3 spans 14 amino acids. The V segment lost 0 bases and the J segment 7 bases; nucleotides outside the gene matches: 4. CDR3 nucleotide sequence: TGTGCCAGCAGCGTAGCGGGGGGGCCAAATACGCAGTATTTT. Its protein product is CASSVAGGPNTQYF.